This T cell receptor (beta chain) was identified in a study of blood T cell repertoires in COVID-19. Study-level information: Italy, Spain and the United States were the sources of the convalescent and acute COVID-19 samples. PBMCs, B-cell-depleted T cells, or T cells were the source of the cDNA or gDNA that made up the material.

Original processing notes: The assay estimated nucleated cells by amplifying reference gene primers. Method: immunoSEQ multiplex PCR; TCRdb's copy keeps in-frame clones and lacks some. V, J and clone size are taken as reported in that table, and D and trimming were inferred from the DNA itself. The sample has fewer than 140,000 clones, 71% seen once. V shed 0 bases and J 2 bases; nucleotides not matched to a gene: 3. Per germline, CDR1 SEHNR and CDR2 FQNEAQ (reference sequence). The CDR3 spans 15 residues. The J gene is TRBJ2-7, the V gene TRBV7-9; 8 bases line up with TRBD1. Source material: peripheral blood. The clonotype comes from a human donor with acute or convalescent COVID-19. The donor label of this sample is uncertain. The CDR3 is CASSLADRAPYEQYF. The CDR3 region has the DNA TGTGCCAGCAGCTTAGCGGACAGGGCGCCCTACGAGCAGTACTTC.